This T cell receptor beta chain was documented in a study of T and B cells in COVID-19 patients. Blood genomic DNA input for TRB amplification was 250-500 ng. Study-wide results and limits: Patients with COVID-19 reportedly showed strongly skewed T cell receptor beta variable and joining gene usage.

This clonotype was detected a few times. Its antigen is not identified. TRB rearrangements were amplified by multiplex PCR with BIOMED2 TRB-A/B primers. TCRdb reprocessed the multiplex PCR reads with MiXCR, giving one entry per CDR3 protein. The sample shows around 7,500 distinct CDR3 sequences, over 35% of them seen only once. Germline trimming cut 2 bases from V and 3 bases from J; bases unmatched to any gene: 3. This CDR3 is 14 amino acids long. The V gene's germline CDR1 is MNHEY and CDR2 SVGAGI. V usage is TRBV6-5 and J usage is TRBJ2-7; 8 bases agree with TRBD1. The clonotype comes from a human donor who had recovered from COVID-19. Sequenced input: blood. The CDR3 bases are TGTGCCAGCAGTTACGGGACAGGAGACTACGAGCAGTACTTC. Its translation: CASSYGTGDYEQYF.